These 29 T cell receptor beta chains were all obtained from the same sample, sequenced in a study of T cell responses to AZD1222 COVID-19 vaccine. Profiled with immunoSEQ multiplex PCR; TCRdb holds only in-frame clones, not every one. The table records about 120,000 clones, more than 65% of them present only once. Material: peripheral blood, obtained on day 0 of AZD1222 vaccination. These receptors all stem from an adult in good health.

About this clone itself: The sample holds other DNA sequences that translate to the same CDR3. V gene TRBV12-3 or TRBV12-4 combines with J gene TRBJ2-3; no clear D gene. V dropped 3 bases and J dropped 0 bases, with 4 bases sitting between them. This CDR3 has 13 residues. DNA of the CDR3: TGTGCCAGCAGTTTCGGGAGCACAGATACGCAGTATTTT. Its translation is CASSFGSTDTQYF.

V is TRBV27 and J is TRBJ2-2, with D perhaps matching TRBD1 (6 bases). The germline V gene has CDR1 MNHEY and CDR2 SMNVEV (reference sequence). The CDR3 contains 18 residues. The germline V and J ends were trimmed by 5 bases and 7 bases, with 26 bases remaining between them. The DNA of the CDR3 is TGTGCCAGCAGTCCAAATACCCGACAGGAATTTTACGGCGGGGAGCTGTTTTTT. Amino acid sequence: CASSPNTRQEFYGGELFF.

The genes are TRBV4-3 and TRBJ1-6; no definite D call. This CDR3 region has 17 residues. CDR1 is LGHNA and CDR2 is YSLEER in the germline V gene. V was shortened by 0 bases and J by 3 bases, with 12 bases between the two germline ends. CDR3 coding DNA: TGCGCCAGCAGCCAAGAGGCAGTATCGAACTATAATTCACCCCTCCACTTT. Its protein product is CASSQEAVSNYNSPLHF.

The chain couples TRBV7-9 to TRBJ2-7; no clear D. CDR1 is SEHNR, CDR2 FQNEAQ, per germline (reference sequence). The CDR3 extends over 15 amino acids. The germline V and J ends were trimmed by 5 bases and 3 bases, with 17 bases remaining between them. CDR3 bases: TGTGCCAGCAGCCTCCTAGGGCCACGGATCTACGAGCAGTACTTC. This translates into CASSLLGPRIYEQYF. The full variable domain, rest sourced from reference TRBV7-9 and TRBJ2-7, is DTGVSQNPRHKITKRGQNVTFRCDPISEHNRLYWYRQTLGQGPEFLTYFQNEAQLEKSRLLSDRFSAERPKGSFSTLEIQRTEQGDSAMYLCASSLLGPRIYEQYFGPGTRLTVT.

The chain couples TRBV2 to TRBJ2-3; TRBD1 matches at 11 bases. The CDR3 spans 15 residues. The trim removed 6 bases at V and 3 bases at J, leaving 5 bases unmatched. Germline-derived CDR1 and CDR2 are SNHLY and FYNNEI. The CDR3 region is CASRTGTGGTDTQYF. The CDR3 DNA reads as TGTGCCAGCAGAACCGGGACAGGGGGAACAGATACGCAGTATTTT. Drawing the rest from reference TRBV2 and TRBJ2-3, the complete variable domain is EPEVTQTPSHQVTQMGQEVILRCVPISNHLYFYWYRQILGQKVEFLVSFYNNEISEKSEIFDDQFSVERPDGSNFTLKIRSTKLEDSAMYFCASRTGTGGTDTQYFGPGTRLTVL.

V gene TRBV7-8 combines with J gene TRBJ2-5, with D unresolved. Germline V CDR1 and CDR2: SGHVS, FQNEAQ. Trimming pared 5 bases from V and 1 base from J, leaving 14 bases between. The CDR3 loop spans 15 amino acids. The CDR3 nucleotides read TGTGCCAGCAGCCTCCATTGGTCGGGCCAAGAGACCCAGTACTTC. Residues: CASSLHWSGQETQYF. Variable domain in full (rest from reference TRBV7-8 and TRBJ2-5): GAGVSQSPRYKVAKRGQDVALRCDPISGHVSLFWYQQALGQGPEFLTYFQNEAQLDKSGLPSDRFFAERPEGSVSTLKIQRTQQEDSAVYLCASSLHWSGQETQYFGPGTRLLVL.

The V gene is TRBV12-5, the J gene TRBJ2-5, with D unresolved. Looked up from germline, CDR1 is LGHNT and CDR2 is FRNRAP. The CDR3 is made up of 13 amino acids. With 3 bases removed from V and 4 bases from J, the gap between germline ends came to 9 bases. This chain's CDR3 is CASGFDGGETQYF. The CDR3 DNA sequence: TGTGCTAGTGGTTTTGACGGTGGAGAGACCCAGTACTTC.

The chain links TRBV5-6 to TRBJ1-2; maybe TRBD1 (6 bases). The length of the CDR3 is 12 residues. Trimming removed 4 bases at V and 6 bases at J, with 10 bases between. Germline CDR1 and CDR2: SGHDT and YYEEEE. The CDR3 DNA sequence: TGTGCCAGCAGCAGGGGGACCCATGGCTACACCTTC. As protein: CASSRGTHGYTF.

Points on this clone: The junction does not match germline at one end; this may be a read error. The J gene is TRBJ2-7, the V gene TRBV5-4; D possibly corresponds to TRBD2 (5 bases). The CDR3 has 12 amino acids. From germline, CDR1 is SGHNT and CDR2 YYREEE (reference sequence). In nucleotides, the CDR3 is TGTGCCAGCAGCTTCGATACTAGTCGGCAGAACTTC. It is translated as CASSFDTSRQNF.

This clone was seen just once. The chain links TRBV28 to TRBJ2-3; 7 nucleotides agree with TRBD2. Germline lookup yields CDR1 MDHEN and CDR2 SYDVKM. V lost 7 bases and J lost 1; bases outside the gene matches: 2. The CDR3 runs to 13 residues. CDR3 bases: TGTGCCAGCACTGGGAGGGGCACAGATACGCAGTATTTT. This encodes CASTGRGTDTQYF. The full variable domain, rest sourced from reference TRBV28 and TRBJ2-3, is DVKVTQSSRYLVKRTGEKVFLECVQDMDHENMFWYRQDPGLGLRLIYFSYDVKMKEKGDIPEGYSVSREKKERFSLILESASTNQTSMYLCASTGRGTDTQYFGPGTRLTVL.

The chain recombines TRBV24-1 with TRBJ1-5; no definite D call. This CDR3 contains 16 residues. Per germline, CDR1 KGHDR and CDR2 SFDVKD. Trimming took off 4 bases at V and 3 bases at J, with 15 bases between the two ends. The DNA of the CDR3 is TGTGCCACCAGTGACCGAACCTTAGGAGTCAATCAGCCCCAGCATTTT. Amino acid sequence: CATSDRTLGVNQPQHF.

This chain's CDR3 is CASTRGTSYEQYF. The CDR3 nucleotides read TGTGCCAGCACCCGGGGCACCTCCTACGAGCAGTACTTC. This rearrangement joins TRBV28 to TRBJ2-7; D may be TRBD1 or TRBD2 (5 bases each). This CDR3 spans 13 amino acids. Looked up from germline, CDR1 is MDHEN and CDR2 is SYDVKM. The germline V and J ends were trimmed by 7 bases and 0 bases, with 10 bases remaining between them.

CDR3 protein: CASRLPDRPYSPLHF. CDR3 bases: TGTGCCAGCAGATTACCGGACAGGCCCTATTCACCCCTCCACTTT. This chain joins TRBV28 and TRBJ1-6, with TRBD1 matching over 7 bases. Germline CDR1 MDHEN, CDR2 SYDVKM. The CDR3 totals 15 residues. The V gene end was trimmed by 6 bases and the J gene end by 8 bases; junction bases not matched to a gene: 10.

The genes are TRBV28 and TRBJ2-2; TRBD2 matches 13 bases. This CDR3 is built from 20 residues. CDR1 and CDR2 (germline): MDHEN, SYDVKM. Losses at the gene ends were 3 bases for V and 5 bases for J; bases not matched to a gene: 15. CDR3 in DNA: TGTGCCAGCAGTTTTAAGGGGACTAGCGGGACGTCAACAGGGACCGGGGAGCTGTTTTTT. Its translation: CASSFKGTSGTSTGTGELFF.

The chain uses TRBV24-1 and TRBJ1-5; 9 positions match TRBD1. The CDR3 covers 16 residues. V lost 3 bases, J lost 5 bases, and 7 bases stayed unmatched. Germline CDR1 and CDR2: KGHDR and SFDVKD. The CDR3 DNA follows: TGTGCCACCAGTGATCCCCGGACAGGGGACGATCAGCCCCAGCATTTT. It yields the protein CATSDPRTGDDQPQHF.

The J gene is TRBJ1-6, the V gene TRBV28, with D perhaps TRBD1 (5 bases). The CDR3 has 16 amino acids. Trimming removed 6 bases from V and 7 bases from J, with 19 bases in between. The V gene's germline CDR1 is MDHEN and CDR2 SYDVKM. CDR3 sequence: CASRPGLHGENSPLHF. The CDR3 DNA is TGTGCCAGCAGACCGGGACTGCACGGGGAGAATTCACCCCTCCACTTT.

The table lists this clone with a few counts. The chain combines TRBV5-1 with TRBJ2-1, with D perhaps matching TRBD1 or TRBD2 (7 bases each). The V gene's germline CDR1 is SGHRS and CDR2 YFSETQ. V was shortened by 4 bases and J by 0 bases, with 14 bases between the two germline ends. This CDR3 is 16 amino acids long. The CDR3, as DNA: TGCGCCAGCAGCCTGAGCGGGGACAGCTCCTACAATGAGCAGTTCTTC. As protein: CASSLSGDSSYNEQFF.

The CDR3: CASSSQTGSYEQYF. In DNA, the CDR3 is TGTGCCAGCAGCTCCCAGACAGGGTCCTACGAGCAGTACTTC. The V call is TRBV7-2, the J call TRBJ2-7; 7 nucleotides line up with TRBD1. The CDR3 is 14 amino acids. The V segment lost 4 bases and the J segment 1 base; nucleotides outside the gene matches: 4. CDR1 and CDR2 from the germline V gene are SGHTA and FQGNSA.

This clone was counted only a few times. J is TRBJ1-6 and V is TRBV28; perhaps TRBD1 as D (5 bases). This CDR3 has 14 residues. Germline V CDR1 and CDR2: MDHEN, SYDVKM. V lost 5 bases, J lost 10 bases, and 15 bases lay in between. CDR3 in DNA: TGTGCCAGCAGTACCTCTAATGGGGGATCACCCCTCCACTTT. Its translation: CASSTSNGGSPLHF.

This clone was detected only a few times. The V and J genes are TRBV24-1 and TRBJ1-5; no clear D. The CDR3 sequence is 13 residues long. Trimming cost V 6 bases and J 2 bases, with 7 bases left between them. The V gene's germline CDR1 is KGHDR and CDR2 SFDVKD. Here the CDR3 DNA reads TGTGCCACCAGTCGTCGAGGCAATCAGCCCCAGCATTTT. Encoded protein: CATSRRGNQPQHF.

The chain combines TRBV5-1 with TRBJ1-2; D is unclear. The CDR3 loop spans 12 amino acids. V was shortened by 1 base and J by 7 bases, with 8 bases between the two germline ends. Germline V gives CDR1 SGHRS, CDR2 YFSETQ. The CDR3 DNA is TGCGCCAGCAGCTTGAGTGTGGGTGGCTACACCTTC. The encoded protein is CASSLSVGGYTF. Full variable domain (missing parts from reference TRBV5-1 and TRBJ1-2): KAGVTQTPRYLIKTRGQQVTLSCSPISGHRSVSWYQQTPGQGLQFLFEYFSETQRNKGNFPGRFSGRQFSNSRSEMNVSTLELGDSALYLCASSLSVGGYTFGSGTRLTVV.

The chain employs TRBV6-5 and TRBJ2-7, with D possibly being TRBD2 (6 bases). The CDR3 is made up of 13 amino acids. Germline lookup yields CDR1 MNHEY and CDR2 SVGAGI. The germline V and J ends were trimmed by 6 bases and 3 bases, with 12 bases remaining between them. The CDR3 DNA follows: TGTGCCAGCAGCCCCTGGCGGGGCTACGAGCAGTACTTC. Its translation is CASSPWRGYEQYF.

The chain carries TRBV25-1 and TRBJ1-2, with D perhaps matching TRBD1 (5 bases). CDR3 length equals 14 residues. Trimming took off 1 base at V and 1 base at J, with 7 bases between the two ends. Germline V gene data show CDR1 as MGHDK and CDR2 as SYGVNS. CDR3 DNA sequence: TGTGCCAGCAGTGAATTGGGGGATAACTATGGCTACACCTTC. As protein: CASSELGDNYGYTF.

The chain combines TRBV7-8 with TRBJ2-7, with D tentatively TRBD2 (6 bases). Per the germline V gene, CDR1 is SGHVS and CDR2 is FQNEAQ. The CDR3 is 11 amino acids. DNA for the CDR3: TGTGCAGCCGGAGGGTCCTACGAGCAGTACTTC. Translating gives CAAGGSYEQYF.

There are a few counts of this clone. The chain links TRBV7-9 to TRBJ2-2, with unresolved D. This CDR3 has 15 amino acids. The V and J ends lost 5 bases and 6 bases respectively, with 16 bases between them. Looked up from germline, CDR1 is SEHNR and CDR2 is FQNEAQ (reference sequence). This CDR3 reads CASSPTLSAAGELFF. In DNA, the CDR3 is TGTGCCAGCAGCCCGACGTTGAGCGCGGCCGGGGAGCTGTTTTTT.

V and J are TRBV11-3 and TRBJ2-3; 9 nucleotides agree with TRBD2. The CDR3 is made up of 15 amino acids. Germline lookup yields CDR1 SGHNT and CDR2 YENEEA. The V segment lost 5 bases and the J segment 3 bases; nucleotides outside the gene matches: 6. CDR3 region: CASSPPGLATDTQYF. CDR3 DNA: TGTGCCAGCAGCCCGCCGGGACTAGCAACAGATACGCAGTATTTT.

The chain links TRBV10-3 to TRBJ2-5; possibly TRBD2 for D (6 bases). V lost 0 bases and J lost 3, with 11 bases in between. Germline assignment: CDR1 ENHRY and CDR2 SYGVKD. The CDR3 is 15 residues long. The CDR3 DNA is TGTGCCATCAGTGAGTCGGAGGGTGGAGAAGAGACCCAGTACTTC. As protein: CAISESEGGEETQYF.

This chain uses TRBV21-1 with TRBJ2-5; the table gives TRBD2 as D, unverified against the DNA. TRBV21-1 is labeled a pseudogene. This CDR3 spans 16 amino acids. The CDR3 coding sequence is TGTGCCAGCAGCCCTAGAGCGGGAGGGCCCGAAGAGACCCAGTACTTC. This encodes CASSPRAGGPEETQYF.

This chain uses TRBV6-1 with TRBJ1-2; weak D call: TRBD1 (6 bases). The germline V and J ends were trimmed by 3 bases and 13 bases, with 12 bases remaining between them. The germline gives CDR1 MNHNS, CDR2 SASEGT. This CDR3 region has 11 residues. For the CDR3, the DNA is TGTGCCAGCAGTGACAGGGGATTAAGCACCTTC. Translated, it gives CASSDRGLSTF.